This section outlines one TCR beta chain sequence together with its context. CDR1 and CDR2 (germline): KGHSH, LQKENI. The CDR3 is 16 amino acids. V lost 0 bases and J lost 0, with 9 bases in between. The data derive from a study of blood T cell repertoires in COVID-19. Looking at the study overall: Acute and convalescent COVID-19 specimens originated in the United States, Italy and Spain. In each case, the material was cDNA or gDNA derived from T cells, B-cell-depleted T cells, or PBMCs.

Per the original data handling: Reference gene primer amplification gave nucleated cell count estimates. The protocol was immunoSEQ multiplex PCR, while the TCRdb copy is restricted to in-frame clones and leaves out a portion. V, J and clone size are those of that table, while D and trimming were read from the DNA. The sample gives fewer than 250,000 clones, around 78% of which show up once; about 2.5% is in the top ten. The chain links TRBV18 to TRBJ1-5; a possible D gene is TRBD1 (6 bases). This TCR was recovered from a woman aged 70-85 years with active or convalescent COVID-19. The specimen was peripheral blood. CDR3 sequence: CASSPPGAISNQPQHF. The CDR3 DNA reads as TGTGCCAGCTCACCACCGGGGGCTATTAGCAATCAGCCCCAGCATTTT.